This T cell receptor (beta chain) was documented in a study of regulatory T cells in long-lasting Graves disease. In the study overall: Graves' cases, newly diagnosed, had used antithyroid drugs under 3 months. Findings of the study overall: Persistent disease samples used TRBV28, TRBJ1-2 and TRBJ2-5 preferentially. Less diverse TCR repertoires were seen in persistent Graves' patients than in newly diagnosed ones.

Combining iRepertoire HTBI primers with Arm-PCR of CDR3 regions, the authors built TCR beta libraries. TCRdb called the multiplex PCR reads again in MiXCR, with one record for every CDR3 protein. The sample has some 490,000 distinct CDR3 sequences; around 11% are singletons. Turning to this clonotype: Its matching antigen is unknown.

Indicated time point: newly diagnosed GD, antithyroid drugs for less than 3 months. PBMC RNA was the source of the TCR library. The CDR3 sequence is 14 residues long. With 6 bases clipped from V and 6 bases from J, the junction kept 5 bases outside the gene matches. Germline V gene lookup returns CDR1 SNHLY and CDR2 FYNNEI. The sample was also reused in another study, on T cells in Graves' hyperthyroidism and ophthalmopathy. This second report adds: Stability of Graves' hyperthyroidism was defined as absent ophthalmopathy progression within 18 months.

The input for sequencing was peripheral blood mononuclear cells (PBMCs), taken at new diagnosis, from a patient treated with antithyroid drugs. The TCR comes from a woman aged 25 to 39 with Graves disease. The chain has TRBV2 and TRBJ1-2; 12 nucleotides match TRBD1. The CDR3 here is CASRRGQGAHGYTF. CDR3 DNA sequence: TGTGCCAGCAGGAGGGGACAGGGGGCCCATGGCTACACCTTC.